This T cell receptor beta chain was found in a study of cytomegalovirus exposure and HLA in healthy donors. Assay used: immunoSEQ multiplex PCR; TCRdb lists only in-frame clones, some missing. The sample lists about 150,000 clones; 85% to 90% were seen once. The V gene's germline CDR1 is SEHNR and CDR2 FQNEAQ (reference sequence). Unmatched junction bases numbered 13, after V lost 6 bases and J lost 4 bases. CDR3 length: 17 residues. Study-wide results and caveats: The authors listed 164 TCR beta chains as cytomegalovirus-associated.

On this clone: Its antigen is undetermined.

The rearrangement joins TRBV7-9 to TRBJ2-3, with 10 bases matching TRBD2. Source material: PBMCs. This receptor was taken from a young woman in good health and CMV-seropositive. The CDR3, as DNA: TGTGCCAGCAGTTCCTACGGACTAGCGGAAGGGGCAGATACGCAGTATTTT. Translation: CASSSYGLAEGADTQYF.